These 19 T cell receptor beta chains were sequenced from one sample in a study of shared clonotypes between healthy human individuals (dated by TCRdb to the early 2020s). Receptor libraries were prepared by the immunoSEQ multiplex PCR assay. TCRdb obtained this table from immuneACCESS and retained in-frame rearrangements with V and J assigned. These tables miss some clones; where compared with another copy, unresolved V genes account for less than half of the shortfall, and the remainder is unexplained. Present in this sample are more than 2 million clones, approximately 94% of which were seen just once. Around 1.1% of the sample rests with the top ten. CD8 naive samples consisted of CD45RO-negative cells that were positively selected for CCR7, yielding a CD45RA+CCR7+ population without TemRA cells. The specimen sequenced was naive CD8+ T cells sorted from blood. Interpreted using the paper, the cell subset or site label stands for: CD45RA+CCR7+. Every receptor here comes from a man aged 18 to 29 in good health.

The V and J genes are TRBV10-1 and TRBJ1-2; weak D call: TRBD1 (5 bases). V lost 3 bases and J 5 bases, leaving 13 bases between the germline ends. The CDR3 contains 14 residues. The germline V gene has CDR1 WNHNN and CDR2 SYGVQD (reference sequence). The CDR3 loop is CASSDEPEGYGYTF. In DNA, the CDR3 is TGCGCCAGCAGTGATGAACCCGAGGGGTATGGCTACACCTTC.

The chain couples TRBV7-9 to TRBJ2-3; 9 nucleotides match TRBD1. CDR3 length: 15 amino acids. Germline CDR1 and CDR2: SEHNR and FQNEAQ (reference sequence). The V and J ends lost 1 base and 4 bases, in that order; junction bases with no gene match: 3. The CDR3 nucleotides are TGTGCCAGCAGCTTAGTCACAGGGGGCGCAGATACGCAGTATTTT. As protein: CASSLVTGGADTQYF.

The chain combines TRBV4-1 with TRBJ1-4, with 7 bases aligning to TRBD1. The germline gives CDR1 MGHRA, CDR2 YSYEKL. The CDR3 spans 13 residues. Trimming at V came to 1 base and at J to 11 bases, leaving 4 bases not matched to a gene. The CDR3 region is CASSQAGGDKLFF. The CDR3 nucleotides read TGCGCCAGCAGCCAAGCAGGGGGGGACAAACTGTTTTTT.

CDR3 nucleotide sequence: TGTGCCAGCAGCGCCGGGGCGACCCACGAGCAGTACTTC. Amino acids: CASSAGATHEQYF. The chain is built from TRBV13 and TRBJ2-7, with D possibly called TRBD1 or TRBD2 (5 bases each). This CDR3 comprises 13 residues. V was trimmed by 5 bases and J by 5 bases, leaving 13 bases between them. Per germline, CDR1 PRHDT and CDR2 FYEKMQ (reference sequence). Using reference TRBV13 and TRBJ2-7 for the parts outside the CDR3, the full variable domain is AAGVIQSPRHLIKEKRETATLKCYPIPRHDTVYWYQQGPGQDPQFLISFYEKMQSDKGSIPDRFSAQQFSDYHSELNMSSLELGDSALYFCASSAGATHEQYFGPGTRLTVT.

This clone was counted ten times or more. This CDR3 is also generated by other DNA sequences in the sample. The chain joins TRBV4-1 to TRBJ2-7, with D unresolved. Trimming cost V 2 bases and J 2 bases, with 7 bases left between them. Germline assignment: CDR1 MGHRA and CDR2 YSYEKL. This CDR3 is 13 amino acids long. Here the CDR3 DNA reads TGCGCCAGCAGCCAAACAGCTACCTACGAGCAGTACTTC. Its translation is CASSQTATYEQYF.

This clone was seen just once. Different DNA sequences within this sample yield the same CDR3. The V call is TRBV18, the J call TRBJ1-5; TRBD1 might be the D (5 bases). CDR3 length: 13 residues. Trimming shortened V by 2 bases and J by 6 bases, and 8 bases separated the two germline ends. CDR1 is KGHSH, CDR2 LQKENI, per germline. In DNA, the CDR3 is TGTGCCAGCTCACCAGGGGCGGGTCAGCCCCAGCATTTT. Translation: CASSPGAGQPQHF.

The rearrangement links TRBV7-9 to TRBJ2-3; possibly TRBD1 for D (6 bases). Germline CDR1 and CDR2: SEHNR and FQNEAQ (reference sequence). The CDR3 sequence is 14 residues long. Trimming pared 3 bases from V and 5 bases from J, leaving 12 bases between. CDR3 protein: CASSFTGIRDTQYF. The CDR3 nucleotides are TGTGCCAGCAGCTTTACAGGGATCAGAGATACGCAGTATTTT.

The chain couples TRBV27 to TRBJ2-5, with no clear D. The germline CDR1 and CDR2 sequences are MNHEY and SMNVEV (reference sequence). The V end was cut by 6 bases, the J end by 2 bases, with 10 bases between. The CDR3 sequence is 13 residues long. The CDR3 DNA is TGTGCCAGCAGAGGACCCTATCAAGAGACCCAGTACTTC. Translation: CASRGPYQETQYF.

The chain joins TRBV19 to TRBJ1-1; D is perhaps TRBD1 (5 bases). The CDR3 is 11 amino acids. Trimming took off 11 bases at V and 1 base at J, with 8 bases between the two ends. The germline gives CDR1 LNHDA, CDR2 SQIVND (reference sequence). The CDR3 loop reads CAVGTNTEAFF. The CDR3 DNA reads TGTGCCGTAGGGACGAACACTGAAGCTTTCTTT.

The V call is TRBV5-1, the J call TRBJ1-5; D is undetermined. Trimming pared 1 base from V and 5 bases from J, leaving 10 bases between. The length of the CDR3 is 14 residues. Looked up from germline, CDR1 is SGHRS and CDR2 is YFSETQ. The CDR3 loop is CASSLYAGDQPQHF. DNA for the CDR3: TGCGCCAGCAGCTTGTACGCGGGAGATCAGCCCCAGCATTTT.

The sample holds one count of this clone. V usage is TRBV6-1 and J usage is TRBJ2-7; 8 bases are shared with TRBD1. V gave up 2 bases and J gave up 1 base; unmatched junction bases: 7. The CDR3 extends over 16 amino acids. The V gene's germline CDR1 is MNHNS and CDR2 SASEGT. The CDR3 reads CASSENPGQGSYEQYF. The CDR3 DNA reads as TGTGCCAGCAGTGAAAACCCCGGACAGGGATCCTACGAGCAGTACTTC.

DNA for the CDR3: TGTGCCTGGAGCGACATACAGGGGATATTCCCTGAGCAGTACTTC. Amino acids: CAWSDIQGIFPEQYF. This chain connects TRBV30 to TRBJ2-7; TRBD1 agrees at 7 bases. This CDR3 comprises 15 residues. In germline, CDR1 is GTSNPN, CDR2 SVGIG (reference sequence). Trimming cost V 3 bases and J 7 bases; bases outside gene matches: 15.

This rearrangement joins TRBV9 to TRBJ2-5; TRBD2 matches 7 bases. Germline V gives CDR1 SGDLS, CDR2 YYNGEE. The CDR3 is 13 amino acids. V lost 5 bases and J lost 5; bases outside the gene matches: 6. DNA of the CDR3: TGTGCCAGCAGAGAAGCGGGAAGCGAGACCCAGTACTTC. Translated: CASREAGSETQYF.

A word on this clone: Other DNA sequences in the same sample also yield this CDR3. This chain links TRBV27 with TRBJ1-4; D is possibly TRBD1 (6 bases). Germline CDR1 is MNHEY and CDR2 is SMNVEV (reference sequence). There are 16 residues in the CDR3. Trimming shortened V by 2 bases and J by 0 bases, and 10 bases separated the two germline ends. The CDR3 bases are TGTGCCAGCAGTTTAGGGGGCCTCGCAACTAATGAAAAACTGTTTTTT. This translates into CASSLGGLATNEKLFF.

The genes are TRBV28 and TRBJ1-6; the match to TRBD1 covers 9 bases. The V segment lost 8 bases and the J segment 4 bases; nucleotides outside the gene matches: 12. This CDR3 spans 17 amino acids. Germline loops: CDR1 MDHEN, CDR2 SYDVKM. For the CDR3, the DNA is TGTGCCAGCTCTACTTATTTACAGGGGGCGTATAATTCACCCCTCCACTTT. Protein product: CASSTYLQGAYNSPLHF. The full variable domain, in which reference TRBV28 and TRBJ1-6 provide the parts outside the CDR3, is DVKVTQSSRYLVKRTGEKVFLECVQDMDHENMFWYRQDPGLGLRLIYFSYDVKMKEKGDIPEGYSVSREKKERFSLILESASTNQTSMYLCASSTYLQGAYNSPLHFGNGTRLTVT.

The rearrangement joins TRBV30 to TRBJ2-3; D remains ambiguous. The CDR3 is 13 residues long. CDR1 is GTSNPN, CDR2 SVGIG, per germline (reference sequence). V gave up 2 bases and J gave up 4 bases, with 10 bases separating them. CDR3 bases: TGTGCCTGGAGTCGGGCCGCTCCAGATACGCAGTATTTT. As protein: CAWSRAAPDTQYF. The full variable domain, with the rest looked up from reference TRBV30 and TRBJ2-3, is SQTIHQWPATLVQPVGSPLSLECTVEGTSNPNLYWYRQAAGRGLQLLFYSVGIGQISSEVPQNLSASRPQDRQFILSSKKLLLSDSGFYLCAWSRAAPDTQYFGPGTRLTVL.

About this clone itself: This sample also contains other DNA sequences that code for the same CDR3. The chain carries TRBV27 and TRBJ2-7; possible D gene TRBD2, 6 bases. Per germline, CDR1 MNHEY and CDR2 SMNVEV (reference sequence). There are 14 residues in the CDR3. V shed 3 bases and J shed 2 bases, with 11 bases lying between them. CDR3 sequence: CASSFRAGTYEQYF. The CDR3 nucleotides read TGTGCCAGCAGTTTTCGCGCGGGAACCTACGAGCAGTACTTC.

CDR3 sequence reads: CASSPPGSPGYEQYF. The DNA for the CDR3 is TGTGCCAGCAGCCCGCCCGGGTCCCCGGGTTACGAGCAGTACTTC. The rearrangement joins TRBV7-6 to TRBJ2-7; D gene uncertain. V dropped 5 bases and J dropped 4 bases, with 18 bases sitting between them. In germline, CDR1 is SGHVS, CDR2 FNYEAQ. CDR3 size: 15 residues.

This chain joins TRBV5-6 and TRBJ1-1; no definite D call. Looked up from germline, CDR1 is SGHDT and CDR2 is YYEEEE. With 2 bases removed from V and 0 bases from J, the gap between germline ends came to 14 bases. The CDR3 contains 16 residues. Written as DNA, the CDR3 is TGTGCCAGCAGCTTAGGGCCAGAACCCATGAACACTGAAGCTTTCTTT. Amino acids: CASSLGPEPMNTEAFF.